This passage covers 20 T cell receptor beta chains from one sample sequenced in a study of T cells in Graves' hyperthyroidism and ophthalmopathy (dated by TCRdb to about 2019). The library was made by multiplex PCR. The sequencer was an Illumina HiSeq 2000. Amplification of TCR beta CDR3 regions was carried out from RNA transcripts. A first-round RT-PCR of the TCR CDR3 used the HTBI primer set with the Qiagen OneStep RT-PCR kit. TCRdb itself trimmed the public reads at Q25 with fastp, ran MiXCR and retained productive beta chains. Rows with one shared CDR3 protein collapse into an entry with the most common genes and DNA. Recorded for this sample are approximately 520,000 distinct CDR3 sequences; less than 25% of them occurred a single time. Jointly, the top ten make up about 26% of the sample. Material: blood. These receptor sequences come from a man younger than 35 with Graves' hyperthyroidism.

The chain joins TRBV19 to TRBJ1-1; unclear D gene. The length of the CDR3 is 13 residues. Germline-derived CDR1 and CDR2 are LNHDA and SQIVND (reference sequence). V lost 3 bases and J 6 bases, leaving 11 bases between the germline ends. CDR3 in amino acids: CASSMAGIPEAFF. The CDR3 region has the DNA TGTGCCAGTAGTATGGCGGGGATCCCTGAAGCTTTCTTT.

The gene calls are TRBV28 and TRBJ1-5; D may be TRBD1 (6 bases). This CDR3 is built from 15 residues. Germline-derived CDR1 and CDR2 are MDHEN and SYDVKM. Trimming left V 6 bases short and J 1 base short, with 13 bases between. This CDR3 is CASRETGHSNQPQHF. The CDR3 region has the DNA TGTGCCAGCAGGGAGACAGGCCACAGCAATCAGCCCCAGCATTTT.

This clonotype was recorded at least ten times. CDR3 coding DNA: TGTGCCAGCAATCCAAATGCCGGGGAGCTGTTTTTT. Its translation: CASNPNAGELFF. The chain links TRBV6-1 to TRBJ2-2; D not certain. Trimming removed 7 bases at V and 6 bases at J, with 9 bases between. The CDR3 runs to 12 residues. In germline, CDR1 is MNHNS, CDR2 SASEGT.

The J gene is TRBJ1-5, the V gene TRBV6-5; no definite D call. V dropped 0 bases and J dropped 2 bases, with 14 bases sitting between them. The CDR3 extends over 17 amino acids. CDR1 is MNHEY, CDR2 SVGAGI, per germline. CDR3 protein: CASSYSAPFTGNQPQHF. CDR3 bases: TGTGCCAGCAGTTACTCGGCCCCGTTCACGGGCAATCAGCCCCAGCATTTT.

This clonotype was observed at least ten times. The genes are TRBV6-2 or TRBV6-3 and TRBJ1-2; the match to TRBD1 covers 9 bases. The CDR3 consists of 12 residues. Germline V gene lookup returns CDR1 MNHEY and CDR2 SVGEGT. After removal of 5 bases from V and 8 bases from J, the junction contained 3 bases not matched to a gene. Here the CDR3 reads CASSTGGEGYTF. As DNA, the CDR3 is TGTGCCAGCAGTACAGGGGGCGAGGGCTACACCTTC.

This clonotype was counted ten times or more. The CDR3 reads CASSTRQGTQPQHF. CDR3 in DNA: TGTGCCAGCAGTACCCGACAGGGAACTCAGCCCCAGCATTTT. The V gene is TRBV12-3 or TRBV12-4, the J gene TRBJ1-5, with 7 bases aligning to TRBD1. The CDR3 sequence is 14 residues long. Losses at the gene ends were 5 bases for V and 6 bases for J; bases not matched to a gene: 7.

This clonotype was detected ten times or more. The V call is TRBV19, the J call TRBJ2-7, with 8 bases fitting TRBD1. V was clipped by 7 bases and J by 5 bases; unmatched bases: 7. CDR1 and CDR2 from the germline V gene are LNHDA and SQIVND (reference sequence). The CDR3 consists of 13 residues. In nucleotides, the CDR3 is TGTGCCAGTAAATCGGGACAGGCTAACGAGCAGTACTTC. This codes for CASKSGQANEQYF.

Here the CDR3 reads CSARDQPRGHTEAFF. CDR3 DNA sequence: TGCAGTGCTAGAGATCAGCCCAGGGGACACACTGAAGCTTTCTTT. V gene TRBV20-1 combines with J gene TRBJ1-1; tentatively, D is TRBD1 (6 bases). Germline V CDR1 and CDR2: DFQATT, SNEGSKA (reference sequence). The CDR3 contains 15 residues. Deletions cut 0 bases from V and 3 bases from J, with 14 bases between.

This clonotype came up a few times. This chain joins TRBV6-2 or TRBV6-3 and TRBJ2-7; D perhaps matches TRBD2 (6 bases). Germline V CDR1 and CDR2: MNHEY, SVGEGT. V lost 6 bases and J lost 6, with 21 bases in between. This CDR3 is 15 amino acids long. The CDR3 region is CASSLTGGIFGEQYF. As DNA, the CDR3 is TGTGCCAGCAGCCTAACCGGGGGTATCTTCGGCGAGCAGTACTTC.

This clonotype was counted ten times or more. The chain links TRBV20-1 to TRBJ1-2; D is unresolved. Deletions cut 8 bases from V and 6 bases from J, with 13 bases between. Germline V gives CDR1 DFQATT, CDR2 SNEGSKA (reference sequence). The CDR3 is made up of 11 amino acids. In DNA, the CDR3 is TGCAGTCCCGAATCCGGCAATGGCTACACCTTC. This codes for CSPESGNGYTF.

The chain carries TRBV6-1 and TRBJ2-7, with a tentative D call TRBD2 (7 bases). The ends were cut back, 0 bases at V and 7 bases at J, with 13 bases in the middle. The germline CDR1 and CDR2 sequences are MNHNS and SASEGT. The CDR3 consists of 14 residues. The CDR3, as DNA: TGTGCCAGCAGTGAAGCGGGGGGGCCGCAAGAGCAGTACTTC. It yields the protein CASSEAGGPQEQYF.

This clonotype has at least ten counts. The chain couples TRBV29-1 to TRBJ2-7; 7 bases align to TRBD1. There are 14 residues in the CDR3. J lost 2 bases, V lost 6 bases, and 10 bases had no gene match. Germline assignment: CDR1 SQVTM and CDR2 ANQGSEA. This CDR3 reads CSVESTGNTYEQYF. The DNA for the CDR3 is TGCAGCGTCGAGTCGACAGGGAATACCTACGAGCAGTACTTC.

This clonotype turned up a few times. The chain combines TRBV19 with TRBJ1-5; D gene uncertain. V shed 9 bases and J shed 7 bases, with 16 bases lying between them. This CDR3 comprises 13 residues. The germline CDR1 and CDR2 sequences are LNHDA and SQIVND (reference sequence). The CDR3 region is CASLAGIGQPQHF. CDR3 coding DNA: TGTGCCAGCCTTGCGGGAATTGGCCAGCCCCAGCATTTT.

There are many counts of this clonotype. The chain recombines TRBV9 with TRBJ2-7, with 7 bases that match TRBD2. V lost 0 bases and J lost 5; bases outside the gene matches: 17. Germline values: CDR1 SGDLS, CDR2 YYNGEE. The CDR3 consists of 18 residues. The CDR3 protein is CASSVDGALASGAHEQYF. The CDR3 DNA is TGTGCCAGCAGCGTAGATGGGGCGCTCGCCAGCGGGGCCCACGAGCAGTACTTC.

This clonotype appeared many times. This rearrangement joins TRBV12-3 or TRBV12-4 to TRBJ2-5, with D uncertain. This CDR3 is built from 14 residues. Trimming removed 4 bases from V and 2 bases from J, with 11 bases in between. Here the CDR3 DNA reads TGTGCCAGCAGTTCCGCGTATGCGCAAGAGACCCAGTACTTC. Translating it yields CASSSAYAQETQYF.

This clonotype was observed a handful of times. The CDR3 region is CASSQYSYEQYF. CDR3 nucleotides: TGTGCCAGCAGTCAGTACTCCTACGAGCAGTACTTC. The V gene is TRBV3-1, the J gene TRBJ2-7; D call uncertain. The CDR3 totals 12 residues. Deletions cut 6 bases from V and 0 bases from J, with 6 bases between. CDR1 is LGHDT, CDR2 YNNKEL, per germline (reference sequence).

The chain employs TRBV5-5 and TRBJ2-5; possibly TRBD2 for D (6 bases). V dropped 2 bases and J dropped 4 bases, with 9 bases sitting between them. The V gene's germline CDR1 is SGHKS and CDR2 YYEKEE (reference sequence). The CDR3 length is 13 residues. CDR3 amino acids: CASSFPTRETQYF. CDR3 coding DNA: TGTGCCAGCAGCTTCCCGACTAGAGAGACCCAGTACTTC.

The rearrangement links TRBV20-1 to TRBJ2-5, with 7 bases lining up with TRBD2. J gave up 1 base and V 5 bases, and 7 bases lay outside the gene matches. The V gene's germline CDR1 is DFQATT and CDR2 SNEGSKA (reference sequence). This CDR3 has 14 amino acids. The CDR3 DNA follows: TGCAGTGCTCCGGTGACTAGCAGCCAAGAGACCCAGTACTTC. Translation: CSAPVTSSQETQYF.

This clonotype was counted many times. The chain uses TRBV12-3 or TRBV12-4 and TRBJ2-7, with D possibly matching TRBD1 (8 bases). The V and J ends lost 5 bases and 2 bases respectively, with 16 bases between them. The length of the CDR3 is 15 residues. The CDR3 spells CASSQGQGGTYEQYF. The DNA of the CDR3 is TGTGCCAGCAGTCAAGGACAGGGAGGGACCTACGAGCAGTACTTC.

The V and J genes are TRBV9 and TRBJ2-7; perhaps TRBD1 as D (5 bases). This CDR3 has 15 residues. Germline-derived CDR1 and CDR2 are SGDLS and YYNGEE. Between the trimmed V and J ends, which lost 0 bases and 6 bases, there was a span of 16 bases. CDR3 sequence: CASSVEGFPQGEQYF. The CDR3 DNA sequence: TGTGCCAGCAGCGTAGAAGGGTTCCCCCAGGGCGAGCAGTACTTC.